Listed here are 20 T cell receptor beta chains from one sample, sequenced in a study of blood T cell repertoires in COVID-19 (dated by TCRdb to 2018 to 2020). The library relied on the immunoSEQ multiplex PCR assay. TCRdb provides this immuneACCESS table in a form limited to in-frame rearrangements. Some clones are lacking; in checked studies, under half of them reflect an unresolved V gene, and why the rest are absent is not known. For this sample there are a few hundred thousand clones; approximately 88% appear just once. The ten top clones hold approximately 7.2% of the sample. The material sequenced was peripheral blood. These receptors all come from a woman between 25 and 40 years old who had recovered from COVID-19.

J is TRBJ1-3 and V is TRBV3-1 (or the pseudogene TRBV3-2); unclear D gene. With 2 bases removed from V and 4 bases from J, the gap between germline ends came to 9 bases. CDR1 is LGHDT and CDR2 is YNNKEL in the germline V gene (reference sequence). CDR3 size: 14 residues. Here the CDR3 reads CASSQLTAGNTIYF. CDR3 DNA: TGTGCCAGCAGCCAATTAACCGCGGGAAACACCATATATTTT.

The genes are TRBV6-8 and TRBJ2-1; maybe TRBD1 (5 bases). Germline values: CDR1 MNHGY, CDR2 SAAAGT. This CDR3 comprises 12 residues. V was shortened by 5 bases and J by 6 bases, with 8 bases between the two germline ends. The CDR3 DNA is TGTGCCAGCAGTGGACAAGCCAATGAGCAGTTCTTC. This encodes CASSGQANEQFF.

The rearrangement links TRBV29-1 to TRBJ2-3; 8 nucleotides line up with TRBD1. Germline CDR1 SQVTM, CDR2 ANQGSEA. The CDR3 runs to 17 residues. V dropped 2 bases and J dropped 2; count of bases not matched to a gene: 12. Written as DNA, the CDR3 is TGCAGCGTTGAACCTAGGCGGGGACAGGACATCACAGATACGCAGTATTTT. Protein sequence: CSVEPRRGQDITDTQYF.

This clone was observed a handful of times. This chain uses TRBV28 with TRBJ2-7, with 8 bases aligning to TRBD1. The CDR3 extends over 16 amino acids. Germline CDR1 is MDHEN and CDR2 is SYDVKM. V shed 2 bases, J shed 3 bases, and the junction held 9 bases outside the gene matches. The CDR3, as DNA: TGTGCCAGCAGTTTAATCCACGGACAGGGTAGCTACGAGCAGTACTTC. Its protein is CASSLIHGQGSYEQYF.

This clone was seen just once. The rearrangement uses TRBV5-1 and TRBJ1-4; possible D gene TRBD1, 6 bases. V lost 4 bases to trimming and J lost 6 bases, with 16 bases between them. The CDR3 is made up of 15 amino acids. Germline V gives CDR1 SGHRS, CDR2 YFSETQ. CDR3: CASSPSTGYDEKLFF. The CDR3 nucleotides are TGCGCCAGCAGCCCTTCCACAGGGTACGATGAAAAACTGTTTTTT.

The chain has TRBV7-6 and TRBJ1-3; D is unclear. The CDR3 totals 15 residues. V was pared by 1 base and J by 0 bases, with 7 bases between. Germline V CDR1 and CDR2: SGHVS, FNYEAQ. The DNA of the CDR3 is TGTGCCAGCAGCTTAGTCGGAGACTCTGGAAACACCATATATTTT. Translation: CASSLVGDSGNTIYF.

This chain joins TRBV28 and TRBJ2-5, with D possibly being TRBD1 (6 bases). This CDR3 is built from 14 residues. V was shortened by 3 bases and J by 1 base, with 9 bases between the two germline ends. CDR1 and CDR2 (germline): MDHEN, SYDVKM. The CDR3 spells CASSLSDSQETQYF. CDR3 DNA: TGTGCCAGCAGTTTGTCGGACAGCCAAGAGACCCAGTACTTC.

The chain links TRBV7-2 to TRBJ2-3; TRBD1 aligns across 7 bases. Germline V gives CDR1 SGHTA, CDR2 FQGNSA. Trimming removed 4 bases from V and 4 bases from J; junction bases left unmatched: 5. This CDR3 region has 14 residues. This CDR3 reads CASSSETGSDTQYF. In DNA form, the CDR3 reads TGTGCCAGCAGCTCCGAGACAGGGTCAGATACGCAGTATTTT. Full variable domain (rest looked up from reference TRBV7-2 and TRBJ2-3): GAGVSQSPSNKVTEKGKDVELRCDPISGHTALYWYRQSLGQGLEFLIYFQGNSAPDKSGLPSDRFSAERTGGSVSTLTIQRTQQEDSAVYLCASSSETGSDTQYFGPGTRLTVL.

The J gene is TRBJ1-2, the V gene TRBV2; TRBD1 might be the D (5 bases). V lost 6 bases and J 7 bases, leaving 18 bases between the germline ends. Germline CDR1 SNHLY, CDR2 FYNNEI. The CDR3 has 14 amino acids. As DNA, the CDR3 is TGTGCCAGCAGCGCAGACAGCGCGCGAGGTGGCTACACCTTC. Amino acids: CASSADSARGGYTF.

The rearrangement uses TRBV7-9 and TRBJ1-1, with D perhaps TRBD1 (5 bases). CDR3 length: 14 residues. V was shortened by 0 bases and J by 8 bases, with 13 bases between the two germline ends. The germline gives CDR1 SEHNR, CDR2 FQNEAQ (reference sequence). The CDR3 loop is CASSLAFGGTEAFF. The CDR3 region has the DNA TGTGCCAGCAGCTTAGCGTTTGGGGGGACCGAAGCTTTCTTT.

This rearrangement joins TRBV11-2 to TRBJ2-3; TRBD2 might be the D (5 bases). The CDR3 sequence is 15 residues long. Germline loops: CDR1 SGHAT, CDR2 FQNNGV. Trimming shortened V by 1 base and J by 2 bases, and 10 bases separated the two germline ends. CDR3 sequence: CASSLVLAPTDTQYF. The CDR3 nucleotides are TGTGCCAGCAGCTTAGTTCTAGCCCCCACAGATACGCAGTATTTT.

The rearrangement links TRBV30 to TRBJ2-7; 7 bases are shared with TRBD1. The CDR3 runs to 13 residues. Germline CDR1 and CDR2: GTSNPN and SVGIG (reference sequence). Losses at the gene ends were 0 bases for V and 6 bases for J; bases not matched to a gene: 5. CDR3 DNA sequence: TGTGCCTGGAGTGTCATGAGGGGGCTCGAGCAGTACTTC. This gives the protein CAWSVMRGLEQYF.

This CDR3 reads CASSPRRKGAENSPLHF. As DNA, the CDR3 is TGTGCCAGCTCACCACGGAGGAAGGGGGCCGAAAATTCACCCCTCCACTTT. The chain carries TRBV18 and TRBJ1-6, with 7 bases that match TRBD1. V lost 1 base, J lost 7 bases, and 10 bases stayed unmatched. Germline assignment: CDR1 KGHSH and CDR2 LQKENI. The CDR3 is 17 residues long.

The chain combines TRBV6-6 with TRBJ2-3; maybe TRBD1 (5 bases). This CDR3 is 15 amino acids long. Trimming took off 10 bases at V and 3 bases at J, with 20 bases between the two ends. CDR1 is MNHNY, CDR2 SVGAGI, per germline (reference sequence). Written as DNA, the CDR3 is TGTGCCACCCTAGACCCGGGCCAGGGAACAGATACGCAGTATTTT. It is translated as CATLDPGQGTDTQYF.

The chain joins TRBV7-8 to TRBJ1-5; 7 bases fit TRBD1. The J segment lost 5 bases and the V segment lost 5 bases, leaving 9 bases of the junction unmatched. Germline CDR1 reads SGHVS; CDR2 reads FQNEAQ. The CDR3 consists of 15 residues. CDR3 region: CASSPRQGNYQPQHF. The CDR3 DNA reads TGTGCCAGCAGCCCGCGACAGGGAAATTATCAGCCCCAGCATTTT.

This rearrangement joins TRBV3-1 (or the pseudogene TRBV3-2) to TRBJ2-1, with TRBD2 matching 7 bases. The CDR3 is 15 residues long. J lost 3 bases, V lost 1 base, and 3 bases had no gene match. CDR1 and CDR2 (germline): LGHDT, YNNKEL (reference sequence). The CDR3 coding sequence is TGTGCCAGCAGCCAAGGCCGGGGGGACTACAATGAGCAGTTCTTC. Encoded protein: CASSQGRGDYNEQFF.

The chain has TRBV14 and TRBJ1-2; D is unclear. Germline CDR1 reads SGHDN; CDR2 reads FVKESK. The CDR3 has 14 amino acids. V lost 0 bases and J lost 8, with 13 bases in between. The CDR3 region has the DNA TGTGCCAGCAGCCAAGACTCGACCTCGGGGGGCTACACCTTC. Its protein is CASSQDSTSGGYTF.

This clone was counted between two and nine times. As DNA, the CDR3 is TGTGCCAGTAGTCCCCGGACAGGGGGTCACGAGACCCAGTACTTC. This gives the protein CASSPRTGGHETQYF. V gene TRBV19 combines with J gene TRBJ2-5; 10 bases fit TRBD1. Germline trimming cut 5 bases from V and 5 bases from J; bases unmatched to any gene: 8. The CDR3 has 15 residues. The germline gives CDR1 LNHDA, CDR2 SQIVND (reference sequence).

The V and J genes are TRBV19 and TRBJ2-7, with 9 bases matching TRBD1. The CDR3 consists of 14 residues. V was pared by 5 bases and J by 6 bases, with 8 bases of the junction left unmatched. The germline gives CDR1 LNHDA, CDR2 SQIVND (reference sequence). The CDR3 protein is CASSSPGQGSEQYF. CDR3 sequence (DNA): TGTGCCAGTAGTTCTCCGGGACAGGGATCCGAGCAGTACTTC.

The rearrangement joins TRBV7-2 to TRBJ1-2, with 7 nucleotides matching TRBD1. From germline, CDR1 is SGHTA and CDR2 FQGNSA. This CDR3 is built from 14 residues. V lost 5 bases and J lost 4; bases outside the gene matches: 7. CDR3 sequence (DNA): TGTGCCAGCAGCGCGACAGGGTATGCCTATGGCTACACCTTC. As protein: CASSATGYAYGYTF.